This entry describes one TCR beta chain. Sequenced by immunoSEQ multiplex PCR; TCRdb stores in-frame clones only, minus some. Among 200,000 or so clones listed, 90% to 95% were seen once. This entry belongs to a study of T cell responses to AZD1222 COVID-19 vaccine. Trimming removed 7 bases from V and 6 bases from J, with 9 bases in between. The V gene's germline CDR1 is LGHDT and CDR2 YNNKEL (reference sequence). The CDR3 extends over 11 amino acids. The genes are TRBV3-1 (or the pseudogene TRBV3-2) and TRBJ1-1, with a tentative D call TRBD1 (6 bases). The starting material was peripheral blood, obtained on day 0 of MenACWY control vaccination. This clonotype was obtained from an adult in good health. The CDR3 coding sequence is TGTGCCAGCACCAACAGGGCTGAAGCTTTCTTT. It translates to CASTNRAEAFF.